The clone carrying this T cell receptor beta chain appeared many times. The antigen remains unidentified. One entry per CDR3 protein results from TCRdb running MiXCR on the multiplex PCR reads. The sample holds 290,000 or so distinct CDR3 sequences, around 31% seen once. The source of the sample is a study of breast tumors, draining lymph nodes, adjacent tissues. Overall study results and limits: Most tumor T cells seemingly derive from lymph node, then expand in tumor. Luminal-like breast cancer showed significantly greater tumor-nontumor repertoire similarity than basal-like breast cancer did. Tumor TCR diversity was below lymph nodes but above nontumor tissue. Tumor T cell lymph node origin was a supported hypothesis, not proven.

The V segment lost 4 bases and the J segment 5 bases; nucleotides outside the gene matches: 4. The CDR3 runs 16 residues. Germline V gene data show CDR1 as SEHNR and CDR2 as FQNEAQ (reference sequence). The lymph nodes were axillary draining lymph nodes from breast cancer patients. Sequencing input: axillary lymph node tissue. This chain joins TRBV7-9 and TRBJ2-5, with 16 bases lining up with TRBD2. This receptor was taken from a female donor with breast cancer. Some clones in this sample may be carry-over from other donors' samples. CDR3 coding DNA: TGTGCCAGCAGCTCGGGGACTAGCGGGAGGGATGAGACCCAGTACTTC. It codes for CASSSGTSGRDETQYF. Supplemented by reference TRBV7-9 and TRBJ2-5, the full variable domain reads DTGVSQNPRHKITKRGQNVTFRCDPISEHNRLYWYRQTLGQGPEFLTYFQNEAQLEKSRLLSDRFSAERPKGSFSTLEIQRTEQGDSAMYLCASSSGTSGRDETQYFGPGTRLLVL.